Sequencing of this TCR beta chain was carried out in a study of identical twins. General study results and limits: Model-predicted out-of-frame TCR alpha sharing fell below observed values in monozygotic twins. Twin pairs' shared out-of-frame alpha sequences were enriched in low generation probability.

The CDR3 is made up of 16 amino acids. Trimming cost V 1 base and J 6 bases; bases outside gene matches: 7. Germline loops: CDR1 LGHNA, CDR2 YNFKEQ. Unique molecular identifiers were present on cDNA, and template switching added a universal primer site. TCRdb passed the 5' RACE reads through MiXCR, listing each CDR3 protein once. The sample records a few hundred thousand distinct CDR3 sequences, 9.5% to 10% being singletons. As regards this clonotype: What it binds is not known.

This sample was shared with a second study, whose subject was yellow fever vaccine responses in identical twins.

Sequencing was performed on PBMCs. The chain links TRBV4-2 to TRBJ2-1; TRBD2 matches at 9 bases. The receptor's source is a woman between 18 and 29 years old in good health. CDR3 sequence (DNA): TGTGCCAGCAGCCAAGCGAAGACTAGCGGATTCAATGAGCAGTTCTTC. As protein: CASSQAKTSGFNEQFF.